This entry features one T cell receptor (beta chain) sequence. PCR involved 60 Vbeta and 13 Jbeta primers. TCRdb keeps only in-frame clones here, not all; method: immunoSEQ multiplex PCR. The sample lists roughly 120,000 clones, around three quarters occurring once. These data come from a study of cytomegalovirus exposure and HLA in healthy donors. Across the whole study: Unique TCRs numbering roughly 85 million, obtained from HLA-typed donors, made up an early data release.

Unmatched junction bases numbered 3, after V lost 2 bases and J lost 1 base. CDR1 and CDR2 (germline): LNHDA, SQIVND (reference sequence). This CDR3 comprises 16 residues. Donors consisted of healthy bone marrow donors. The gene calls are TRBV19 and TRBJ2-3; 10 bases align to TRBD2. The receptor was isolated from a man aged 35 to 55 in good health and CMV-seronegative. The material sequenced was PBMCs. CDR3 loop: CASSIRSGGGTDTQYF. The CDR3 DNA reads TGTGCCAGTAGTATACGGAGCGGGGGGGGCACAGATACGCAGTATTTT.